The next 27 T cell receptor beta chains were all read from a single sample in a study of regulatory T cells in long-lasting Graves disease. As for time point: persistent/refractory GD, antithyroid drugs over 5 years with positive TRAb. PBMCs provided the RNA from which the TCR library was made. CDR3-region Arm-PCR and iRepertoire HTBI primers produced the TCR beta libraries. TCRdb called the multiplex PCR reads again in MiXCR, with one record for every CDR3 protein. The sample includes 400,000 to 600,000 distinct CDR3 sequences, approximately 21% seen only once; the top ten take roughly 6.9%. Sequences were derived from peripheral blood mononuclear cells (PBMCs), sampled when the disease was refractory, from a patient treated with antithyroid drugs. The receptors come from a female donor with Graves disease.

The rearrangement joins TRBV5-5 to TRBJ2-1; 8 nucleotides line up with TRBD1. Germline CDR1 reads SGHKS; CDR2 reads YYEKEE (reference sequence). The CDR3 has 15 residues. After removal of 2 bases from V and 10 bases from J, the junction contained 11 bases not matched to a gene. The CDR3 here is CASSFVLTGGNEQFF. The CDR3 DNA follows: TGTGCCAGCAGCTTCGTACTCACAGGGGGTAACGAGCAGTTCTTC.

The gene calls are TRBV12-3 or TRBV12-4 and TRBJ1-1; no clear D. The CDR3 sequence is 14 residues long. Trimming took off 5 bases at V and 0 bases at J, with 10 bases between the two ends. CDR3 residues: CASSPRWVNTEAFF. The CDR3 DNA follows: TGTGCCAGCAGTCCCCGGTGGGTGAACACTGAAGCTTTCTTT.

In the case of this clonotype: This may be a read error, as it is one base from a much larger clone. The genes are TRBV5-1 and TRBJ2-5; D not certain. Trimming pared 6 bases from V and 4 bases from J, leaving 19 bases between. This CDR3 has 15 residues. Germline loops: CDR1 SGHRS, CDR2 YFSETQ. This CDR3 reads CASKAYRLGPETQYF. The CDR3 nucleotides are TGCGCCAGCAAGGCATACCGCCTAGGGCCAGAGACCCAGTACTTC.

There are many counts of this clonotype. The gene calls are TRBV11-2 and TRBJ2-7, with 7 positions matching TRBD1. CDR3 size: 13 residues. V shed 5 bases and J 9 bases; nucleotides not matched to a gene: 10. Germline CDR1 and CDR2: SGHAT and FQNNGV. Here the CDR3 reads CASSPGQVVGQYF. For the CDR3, the DNA is TGTGCCAGCAGCCCCGGACAGGTAGTGGGGCAGTACTTC.

This clonotype was picked up a small number of times. The chain employs TRBV7-9 and TRBJ1-1; maybe TRBD1 (5 bases). The CDR3 spans 15 residues. The germline gives CDR1 SEHNR, CDR2 FQNEAQ (reference sequence). V shed 6 bases and J shed 6 bases, with 20 bases lying between them. The CDR3 here is CASRPGVGVGPEAFF. CDR3 nucleotides: TGTGCCAGCAGGCCTGGGGTGGGGGTTGGTCCTGAAGCTTTCTTT.

Ten or more counts support this clonotype. This chain joins TRBV27 and TRBJ2-7, with D uncertain. V gave up 5 bases and J gave up 3 bases, with 17 bases separating them. CDR1 and CDR2 from the germline V gene are MNHEY and SMNVEV (reference sequence). The CDR3 is 15 residues long. CDR3: CASSPPDGPVYEQYF. CDR3 coding DNA: TGTGCCAGCAGTCCCCCGGATGGTCCTGTCTACGAGCAGTACTTC.

The rearrangement links TRBV12-3 or TRBV12-4 to TRBJ2-3; maybe TRBD2 (5 bases). The CDR3 covers 12 residues. Trimming pared 4 bases from V and 11 bases from J, leaving 13 bases between. CDR3 region: CASSSGVYGQYF. CDR3 DNA sequence: TGTGCCAGCAGTTCCGGGGTATATGGGCAGTATTTT.

This clonotype showed up many times. CDR3 coding DNA: TGTGCCAGCAGTTTAGGGACAGGGCTAGCTTTCTTT. Residues: CASSLGTGLAFF. This chain joins TRBV12-3 or TRBV12-4 and TRBJ1-1, with 8 nucleotides matching TRBD1. V lost 1 base, J lost 10 bases, and 2 bases stayed unmatched. The CDR3 is 12 residues long.

The chain uses TRBV29-1 and TRBJ1-1; D uncertain. The CDR3 is made up of 11 amino acids. Germline V gene lookup returns CDR1 SQVTM and CDR2 ANQGSEA. The V end lost 7 bases, the J end lost 2 bases, and 8 bases lay between the germline ends. The CDR3 is CSATANTEAFF. CDR3 nucleotides: TGCAGCGCGACTGCTAACACTGAAGCTTTCTTT.

This clonotype was counted a few times. The chain is built from TRBV3-1 and TRBJ2-7; D is possibly TRBD2 (6 bases). The CDR3 consists of 13 residues. Germline assignment: CDR1 LGHDT and CDR2 YNNKEL (reference sequence). V dropped 1 base and J dropped 4 bases, with 8 bases sitting between them. The CDR3 protein is CASSQGGEYEQYF. CDR3 coding DNA: TGTGCCAGCAGCCAAGGGGGGGAATACGAGCAGTACTTC.

This clonotype was detected a few times. The genes are TRBV20-1 and TRBJ2-7, with D perhaps TRBD2 (7 bases). CDR3 size: 15 residues. With 3 bases removed from V and 3 bases from J, the gap between germline ends came to 18 bases. Looked up from germline, CDR1 is DFQATT and CDR2 is SNEGSKA (reference sequence). In nucleotides, the CDR3 is TGCAGTGCTAGGCCCGCGGGGGCCCTCATCTACGAGCAGTACTTC. This translates into CSARPAGALIYEQYF.

Details on this clonotype: A far larger clone is off by one base, so a read error is likely. This chain uses TRBV6-1 with TRBJ1-4; D uncertain. The CDR3 covers 13 residues. V lost 7 bases to trimming and J lost 6 bases, with 12 bases between them. From germline, CDR1 is MNHNS and CDR2 SASEGT. The CDR3 bases are TGTGCCAGCACCCGAGGGCAGGATGAAAAACTGTTTTTT. Its translation: CASTRGQDEKLFF.

This clonotype was observed a few times. V gene TRBV19 combines with J gene TRBJ1-5, with D maybe TRBD1 (5 bases). Trimming cost V 5 bases and J 6 bases, with 11 bases left between them. There are 13 residues in the CDR3. Looked up from germline, CDR1 is LNHDA and CDR2 is SQIVND (reference sequence). DNA for the CDR3: TGTGCCAGTAGTGCCCAGGGCGGTCAGCCCCAGCATTTT. It codes for CASSAQGGQPQHF.

The J gene is TRBJ1-5, the V gene TRBV7-9, with 7 bases lining up with TRBD1. Germline V CDR1 and CDR2: SEHNR, FQNEAQ (reference sequence). Germline trimming cut 10 bases from V and 6 bases from J; bases unmatched to any gene: 6. CDR3 length equals 12 residues. The CDR3, as DNA: TGTGCCACCGACAGGGCAGGTCAGCCCCAGCATTTT. This encodes CATDRAGQPQHF.

The V call is TRBV3-1, the J call TRBJ1-3; possibly TRBD1 for D (5 bases). The CDR3 is 16 residues long. CDR1 and CDR2 (germline): LGHDT, YNNKEL (reference sequence). Between the trimmed V and J ends, which lost 4 bases and 0 bases, there was a span of 13 bases. CDR3 nucleotide sequence: TGTGCCAGCAGCCCGTTCAGGGAGAGCTCTGGAAACACCATATATTTT. Residues: CASSPFRESSGNTIYF.

This clonotype was picked up many times. The V and J genes are TRBV20-1 and TRBJ2-7, with TRBD2 matching over 12 bases. Germline loops: CDR1 DFQATT, CDR2 SNEGSKA (reference sequence). The J segment lost 1 base and the V segment lost 0 bases, leaving 22 bases of the junction unmatched. This CDR3 is built from 22 residues. The CDR3: CSARDQPRLAGGPFYFSYEQYF. The CDR3 nucleotides read TGCAGTGCTAGAGACCAGCCGCGGCTAGCGGGAGGGCCGTTCTATTTTTCCTACGAGCAGTACTTC.

V and J are TRBV6-2 or TRBV6-3 and TRBJ2-5, with 8 positions matching TRBD1. After removal of 0 bases from V and 1 base from J, the junction contained 10 bases not matched to a gene. CDR3 size: 18 residues. CDR1 and CDR2 from the germline V gene are MNHEY and SVGEGT. The CDR3 region has the DNA TGTGCCAGCAGTTACTCGATTACTGGGACAGGAATCCAAGAGACCCAGTACTTC. Amino acid sequence: CASSYSITGTGIQETQYF.

This clonotype was seen many times. The CDR3 DNA is TGTGCCAGCAGTCGGGGCCATCAGCCCCAGCATTTT. Protein product: CASSRGHQPQHF. The genes are TRBV28 and TRBJ1-5, with a possible D match to TRBD1 (5 bases). Germline V gives CDR1 MDHEN, CDR2 SYDVKM. This CDR3 is built from 12 residues. Trimming removed 5 bases at V and 5 bases at J, with 7 bases between.

The CDR3 DNA reads TGTGCCAGCAGCTTGTCTGGGACAGGGGGGTTAGACGGCTACACCTTC. Protein sequence: CASSLSGTGGLDGYTF. The V and J genes are TRBV5-5 and TRBJ1-2; 11 bases are a match to TRBD1. The CDR3 is 16 amino acids. Germline lookup yields CDR1 SGHKS and CDR2 YYEKEE (reference sequence). V gave up 1 base and J gave up 8 bases; unmatched junction bases: 10.

This clonotype was picked up many times. The rearrangement links TRBV5-6 to TRBJ2-7; 8 nucleotides line up with TRBD1. CDR1 and CDR2 from the germline V gene are SGHDT and YYEEEE. V lost 0 bases, J lost 2 bases, and 4 bases stayed unmatched. This CDR3 spans 15 amino acids. The CDR3 here is CASSLGGQDAYEQYF. CDR3 in DNA: TGTGCCAGCAGCTTGGGGGGACAGGATGCCTACGAGCAGTACTTC.

The V gene is TRBV10-3, the J gene TRBJ2-7, with D perhaps matching TRBD1 (6 bases). The CDR3 is 18 residues long. V was pared by 7 bases and J by 2 bases, with 27 bases between. In germline, CDR1 is ENHRY, CDR2 SYGVKD. CDR3 sequence (DNA): TGTGCCATCAAGAATCAAGGACCGGACAGCCGATCCCCCTACGAGCAGTACTTC. This encodes CAIKNQGPDSRSPYEQYF.

This clonotype was counted many times. The CDR3 DNA is TGTGCCAGCAGTTTATCGCAGGCTTCCAACTATGGCTACACCTTC. Residues: CASSLSQASNYGYTF. This sequence joins TRBV27 and TRBJ1-2, with D hard to call. The ends were cut back, 0 bases at V and 2 bases at J, with 10 bases in the middle. The germline gives CDR1 MNHEY, CDR2 SMNVEV (reference sequence). This CDR3 spans 15 amino acids.

This clonotype was seen ten or more times. The chain is built from TRBV28 and TRBJ1-2, with TRBD1 matching over 7 bases. This CDR3 is built from 15 residues. CDR1 and CDR2 (germline): MDHEN, SYDVKM. The V gene end was trimmed by 6 bases and the J gene end by 4 bases; junction bases not matched to a gene: 11. For the CDR3, the DNA is TGTGCCAGCAGCCCTCCAAAGGGGGCGAGCTATGGCTACACCTTC. Amino acids: CASSPPKGASYGYTF.

This sequence joins TRBV7-2 and TRBJ2-5; 8 positions match TRBD2. CDR1 is SGHTA and CDR2 is FQGNSA in the germline V gene. The CDR3 totals 15 residues. Trimming took 6 bases from V and 9 from J; bases not matched to a gene: 15. The CDR3 region is CASRVSGAPGRAQYF. In DNA form, the CDR3 reads TGTGCCAGCAGGGTTAGCGGGGCCCCAGGTCGGGCCCAGTACTTC. Variable domain in full (rest from reference TRBV7-2 and TRBJ2-5): GAGVSQSPSNKVTEKGKDVELRCDPISGHTALYWYRQSLGQGLEFLIYFQGNSAPDKSGLPSDRFSAERTGGSVSTLTIQRTQQEDSAVYLCASRVSGAPGRAQYFGPGTRLLVL.

A note on this clonotype: A much larger clone lies one base from this, so it may be a read error. This chain connects TRBV28 to TRBJ1-1; D may be TRBD1 (5 bases). Germline values: CDR1 MDHEN, CDR2 SYDVKM. The CDR3 extends over 17 amino acids. Between the trimmed V and J ends, which lost 3 bases and 0 bases, there was a span of 17 bases. The CDR3 sequence is CASSLGWTPSVNTEAFF. CDR3 coding DNA: TGTGCCAGCAGTTTGGGCTGGACACCGAGCGTGAACACTGAAGCTTTCTTT. Filled out from reference TRBV28 and TRBJ1-1, the complete variable domain reads DVKVTQSSRYLVKRTGEKVFLECVQDMDHENMFWYRQDPGLGLRLIYFSYDVKMKEKGDIPEGYSVSREKKERFSLILESASTNQTSMYLCASSLGWTPSVNTEAFFGQGTRLTVV.

The chain carries TRBV20-1 and TRBJ2-3; D is possibly TRBD2 (6 bases). V lost 2 bases and J 6 bases, leaving 6 bases between the germline ends. Germline CDR1 DFQATT, CDR2 SNEGSKA (reference sequence). The CDR3 consists of 11 residues. Here the CDR3 reads CSARLADTQYF. CDR3 nucleotide sequence: TGCAGTGCTAGACTAGCGGATACGCAGTATTTT.

This clonotype was found a few times. The chain carries TRBV12-3 or TRBV12-4 and TRBJ2-7; possibly TRBD1 for D (6 bases). Trimming removed 7 bases at V and 0 bases at J, with 16 bases between. The CDR3 is 15 residues long. DNA for the CDR3: TGTGCCAGCAACCCCGGGACATGGAACTCCTACGAGCAGTACTTC. Amino acid sequence: CASNPGTWNSYEQYF.